This section outlines one T cell receptor beta chain sequence together with its context. Its antigen is still unknown. The source of the sample is a study of cytomegalovirus exposure and HLA in healthy donors. Profiled with immunoSEQ multiplex PCR; TCRdb holds only in-frame clones, not every one. The table has more than 200,000 clones, 90% seen once. General study findings and limits: A few CMV-associated chains were confirmed in vitro to be specific for CMV antigens.

Losses at the gene ends were 3 bases for V and 5 bases for J; bases not matched to a gene: 9. This CDR3 is 15 amino acids long. Looked up from germline, CDR1 is SGHNT and CDR2 is YENEEA. The chain employs TRBV11-3 and TRBJ2-5; 7 bases match TRBD2. The specimen was PBMCs. The sequence was obtained from a woman aged 25 to 39 in good health and CMV-seronegative. The CDR3 spells CASSFSSGILETQYF. In DNA form, the CDR3 reads TGTGCCAGCAGCTTTTCAAGCGGGATCTTGGAGACCCAGTACTTC.